The 18 T cell receptor beta chains reported below all come from one sample, sequenced in a study of blood T cell repertoires in COVID-19. The assay was immunoSEQ multiplex PCR, and TCRdb's table has in-frame clones only and misses some. The sample gives roughly 380,000 clones, roughly nine tenths of which show up once; just under 4% is in the top ten. Sequencing was carried out using peripheral blood. Receptor source: a woman aged 55-69 years with COVID-19, enrolled during active disease.

The chain couples TRBV5-1 to TRBJ2-7, with TRBD1 identical over 9 bases. The J segment lost 7 bases and the V segment lost 4 bases, leaving 15 bases of the junction unmatched. Looked up from germline, CDR1 is SGHRS and CDR2 is YFSETQ. This CDR3 has 16 amino acids. The CDR3 spells CASSPPWDRAFNEQYF. Here the CDR3 DNA reads TGCGCCAGCAGCCCTCCGTGGGACAGGGCTTTTAATGAGCAGTACTTC.

Points on this clone: The junction departs from germline at one end; a sequencing error may be responsible. This rearrangement joins TRBV27 to TRBJ2-3; a weak D match, TRBD1 (6 bases). CDR3 length: 14 residues. In germline, CDR1 is MNHEY, CDR2 SMNVEV (reference sequence). DNA of the CDR3: TGTGCCAGCAGTCCGGGACAAAGACAATCGGGCAGTAGTTTT. Amino acids: CASSPGQRQSGSSF.

In DNA, the CDR3 is TGTGCCATCAACCTTCCAGGGTTGACTAATGAAAAACTGTTTTTT. It yields the protein CAINLPGLTNEKLFF. The genes are TRBV7-9 and TRBJ1-4; D possibly corresponds to TRBD1 (5 bases). This CDR3 has 15 amino acids. The germline gives CDR1 SEHNR, CDR2 FQNEAQ (reference sequence). Between the trimmed V and J ends, which lost 10 bases and 2 bases, there was a span of 17 bases.

This clone was counted once. J is TRBJ2-5 and V is TRBV10-3, with TRBD1 identical over 7 bases. Unmatched junction bases numbered 2, after V lost 9 bases and J lost 1 base. CDR1 is ENHRY and CDR2 is SYGVKD in the germline V gene. The CDR3 length is 12 residues. Here the CDR3 reads CAIQGSQETQYF. The DNA for the CDR3 is TGTGCCATACAGGGGTCCCAAGAGACCCAGTACTTC.

CDR3 loop: CASSLIAGSYLSSGANVLTF. The CDR3 nucleotides read TGTGCCAGCAGTTTAATAGCGGGGTCATACTTAAGCTCTGGGGCCAACGTCCTGACTTTC. The gene calls are TRBV27 and TRBJ2-6; 8 bases are a match to TRBD2. Looked up from germline, CDR1 is MNHEY and CDR2 is SMNVEV (reference sequence). V lost 2 bases, J lost 0 bases, and 12 bases stayed unmatched. The CDR3 length is 20 residues.

The chain uses TRBV5-4 and TRBJ1-2, with 9 bases matching TRBD1. The CDR3 length is 16 residues. Germline CDR1 SGHNT, CDR2 YYREEE (reference sequence). J was trimmed by 6 bases and V by 4 bases; bases with no gene match: 13. DNA of the CDR3: TGTGCCAGCAGCCCTGGCAGTCTCGGACAGGGGAATGGCTACACCTTC. It yields the protein CASSPGSLGQGNGYTF.

The chain employs TRBV19 and TRBJ1-3; a weak D match, TRBD1 (6 bases). There are 18 residues in the CDR3. Germline CDR1 reads LNHDA; CDR2 reads SQIVND (reference sequence). Between the trimmed V and J ends, which lost 3 bases and 2 bases, there was a span of 20 bases. The CDR3 coding sequence is TGTGCCAGTAGTATTGAGGTCGGACAGAGGCTTACTGGAAACACCATATATTTT. Its translation is CASSIEVGQRLTGNTIYF.

The V gene is TRBV6-6, the J gene TRBJ1-1; the D is unclear. The CDR3 sequence is 12 residues long. Germline lookup yields CDR1 MNHNY and CDR2 SVGAGI (reference sequence). Trimming left V 4 bases short and J 8 bases short, with 11 bases between. CDR3 nucleotides: TGTGCCAGCAGTTTTACAACGGGAGAAGCTTTCTTT. Its translation: CASSFTTGEAFF.

This clone has more than one count but fewer than ten. This chain links TRBV24-1 with TRBJ1-5, with D uncertain. The CDR3 runs 14 residues. Trimming left V 2 bases short and J 2 bases short, with 6 bases between. Germline loops: CDR1 KGHDR, CDR2 SFDVKD. The CDR3 region has the DNA TGTGCCACCAGTGATTCCCTCGGCAATCAGCCCCAGCATTTT. As protein: CATSDSLGNQPQHF.

This CDR3 reads CASSVYPTANSNQPQHF. The CDR3 nucleotides are TGTGCCAGCAGTGTGTACCCGACAGCAAATAGCAATCAGCCCCAGCATTTT. The genes are TRBV2 and TRBJ1-5; possible D gene TRBD1, 5 bases. The CDR3 has 17 amino acids. Germline V gene sequence: CDR1 SNHLY, CDR2 FYNNEI. V shed 4 bases and J shed 0 bases, with 16 bases lying between them.

The rearrangement uses TRBV5-4 and TRBJ1-2; 10 bases are shared with TRBD1. The germline V gene has CDR1 SGHNT and CDR2 YYREEE (reference sequence). V shed 0 bases and J 8 bases; nucleotides not matched to a gene: 7. The CDR3 is 15 residues long. The CDR3 sequence is CASSLAGTGVSGYTF. CDR3 DNA: TGTGCCAGCAGCTTGGCAGGGACAGGGGTTTCCGGCTACACCTTC.

This clone was seen just once. The chain couples TRBV2 to TRBJ1-4; 7 positions agree with TRBD1. Unmatched junction bases numbered 15, after V lost 10 bases and J lost 7 bases. There are 15 residues in the CDR3. Germline V gene sequence: CDR1 SNHLY, CDR2 FYNNEI. CDR3 DNA sequence: TGTGCCACCTCCCGGGACAGCGTCCGGGTTGAAAAACTGTTTTTT. It specifies CATSRDSVRVEKLFF.

The genes are TRBV7-3 and TRBJ1-1; perhaps TRBD1 as D (5 bases). The CDR3 has 16 amino acids. Germline CDR1 reads SGHTA; CDR2 reads FQGTGA. Trimming stripped 3 bases from V and 0 bases from J, with 14 bases between. The CDR3 is CASSLGPAHMNTEAFF. The DNA of the CDR3 is TGTGCCAGCAGCTTGGGGCCGGCTCATATGAACACTGAAGCTTTCTTT.

V gene TRBV5-8 combines with J gene TRBJ1-2, with TRBD1 matching over 8 bases. Germline V gives CDR1 SGHTS, CDR2 YDEGEE. There are 14 residues in the CDR3. V lost 4 bases and J lost 4; bases outside the gene matches: 6. CDR3 sequence: CASSPWTGTYGYTF. The CDR3 nucleotides are TGTGCCAGCAGCCCCTGGACAGGGACCTATGGCTACACCTTC. Drawing the rest from reference TRBV5-8 and TRBJ1-2, the complete variable domain is EAGVTQSPTHLIKTRGQQATLRCSPISGHTSVYWYQQALGLGLQFLLWYDEGEERNRGNFPPRFSGRQFPNYSSELNVNALELEDSALYLCASSPWTGTYGYTFGSGTRLTVV.

This clone was seen more than once but under ten times. The V call is TRBV7-9, the J call TRBJ1-1, with TRBD1 matching 9 bases. The germline CDR1 and CDR2 sequences are SEHNR and FQNEAQ (reference sequence). Unmatched junction bases numbered 10, after V lost 10 bases and J lost 1 base. The CDR3 is 15 residues long. The CDR3 loop reads CAITGGMGENTEAFF. CDR3 nucleotides: TGTGCCATTACAGGGGGCATGGGGGAGAACACTGAAGCTTTCTTT. The entire variable domain, with the rest obtained from reference TRBV7-9 and TRBJ1-1, is as follows: DTGVSQNPRHKITKRGQNVTFRCDPISEHNRLYWYRQTLGQGPEFLTYFQNEAQLEKSRLLSDRFSAERPKGSFSTLEIQRTEQGDSAMYLCAITGGMGENTEAFFGQGTRLTVV.

The chain links TRBV3-1 (or the pseudogene TRBV3-2) to TRBJ2-5; D is undetermined. Germline-derived CDR1 and CDR2 are LGHDT and YNNKEL (reference sequence). The CDR3 runs 11 residues. V was pared by 7 bases and J by 2 bases, with 5 bases between. CDR3 coding DNA: TGTGCCAGCACTTTACAAGAGACCCAGTACTTC. It yields the protein CASTLQETQYF.

The rearrangement uses TRBV19 and TRBJ1-2; D not certain. The germline CDR1 and CDR2 sequences are LNHDA and SQIVND (reference sequence). The CDR3 length is 13 residues. Trimming took off 9 bases at V and 5 bases at J, with 16 bases between the two ends. The CDR3 region is CASLGREKYGYTF. CDR3 DNA: TGTGCCAGCCTCGGTCGGGAGAAATATGGCTACACCTTC.

V and J are TRBV6-5 and TRBJ2-7, with 7 bases that match TRBD2. The CDR3 sequence is 12 residues long. Germline V lookup: CDR1 MNHEY, CDR2 SVGAGI. Unmatched junction bases numbered 0, after V lost 6 bases and J lost 1 base. The CDR3: CASRGGSYEQYF. The CDR3 coding sequence is TGTGCCAGCAGGGGAGGGTCCTACGAGCAGTACTTC.